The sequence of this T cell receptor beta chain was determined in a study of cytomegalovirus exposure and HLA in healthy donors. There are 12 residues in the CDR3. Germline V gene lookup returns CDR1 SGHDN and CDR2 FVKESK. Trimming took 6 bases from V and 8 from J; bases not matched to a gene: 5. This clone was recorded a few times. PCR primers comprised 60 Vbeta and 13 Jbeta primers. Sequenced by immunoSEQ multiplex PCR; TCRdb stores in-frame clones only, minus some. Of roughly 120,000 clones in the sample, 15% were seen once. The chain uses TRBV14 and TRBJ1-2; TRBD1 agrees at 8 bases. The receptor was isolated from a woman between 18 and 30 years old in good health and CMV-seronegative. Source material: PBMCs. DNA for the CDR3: TGTGCCAGCAGTGAACAGGGGGACGGCTACACCTTC. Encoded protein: CASSEQGDGYTF.